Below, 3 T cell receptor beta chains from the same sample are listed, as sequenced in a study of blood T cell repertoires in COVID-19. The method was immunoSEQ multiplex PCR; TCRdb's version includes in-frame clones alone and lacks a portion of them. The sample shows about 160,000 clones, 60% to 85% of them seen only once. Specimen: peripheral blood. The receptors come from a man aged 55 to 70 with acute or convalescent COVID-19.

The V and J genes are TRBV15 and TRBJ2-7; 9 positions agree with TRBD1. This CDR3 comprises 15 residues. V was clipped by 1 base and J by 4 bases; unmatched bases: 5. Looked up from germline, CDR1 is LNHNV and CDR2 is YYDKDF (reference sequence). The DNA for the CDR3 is TGTGCCACCAGCAGAGGTGGGACAGGGAGGTACGAGCAGTACTTC. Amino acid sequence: CATSRGGTGRYEQYF.

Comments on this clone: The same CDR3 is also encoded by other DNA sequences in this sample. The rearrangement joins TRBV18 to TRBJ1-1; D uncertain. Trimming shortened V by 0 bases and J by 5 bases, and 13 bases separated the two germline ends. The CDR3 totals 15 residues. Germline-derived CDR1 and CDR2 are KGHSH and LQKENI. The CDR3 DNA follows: TGTGCCAGCTCACCACCTAGAGGGAGAGAGACTGAAGCTTTCTTT. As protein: CASSPPRGRETEAFF.

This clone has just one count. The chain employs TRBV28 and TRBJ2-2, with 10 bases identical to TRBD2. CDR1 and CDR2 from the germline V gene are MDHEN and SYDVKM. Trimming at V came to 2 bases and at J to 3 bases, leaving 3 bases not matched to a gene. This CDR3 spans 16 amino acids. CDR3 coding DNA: TGTGCCAGCAGTTTACTAGCGGGGGTGTACACCGGGGAGCTGTTTTTT. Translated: CASSLLAGVYTGELFF.